Sequencing of this TCR beta chain was carried out in a study of cytomegalovirus exposure and HLA in healthy donors. The length of the CDR3 is 17 residues. The ends were cut back, 0 bases at V and 0 bases at J, with 15 bases in the middle. Per germline, CDR1 SGHRS and CDR2 YFSETQ. Study observations and caveats: In a later analysis, CMV-associated beta chains were mostly HLA-associated, it appeared. Fewer than 20,000 TCR beta sequences were associated with HLA alleles at 0.05 false discovery rate in a later analysis. Later work found that TCR association rates differed between HLA loci; DRB1 had the most and HLA-C the fewest.

PCR involved 60 Vbeta and 13 Jbeta primers. Profiling relied on immunoSEQ multiplex PCR, and the TCRdb table lists in-frame clones only, not all of them. The data hold some 160,000 clones, with roughly 85% observed a single time. This clone was seen only a few times. Antigen: not known. The genes are TRBV5-1 and TRBJ1-1; maybe TRBD1 (5 bases). The specimen was PBMCs. The sequence came from a woman in her 30s in good health and CMV-seronegative. CDR3 in amino acids: CASSLEIRVGVNTEAFF. In DNA form, the CDR3 reads TGCGCCAGCAGCTTGGAAATCCGGGTAGGGGTGAACACTGAAGCTTTCTTT. Together with reference TRBV5-1 and TRBJ1-1, the CDR3 gives the full variable domain: KAGVTQTPRYLIKTRGQQVTLSCSPISGHRSVSWYQQTPGQGLQFLFEYFSETQRNKGNFPGRFSGRQFSNSRSEMNVSTLELGDSALYLCASSLEIRVGVNTEAFFGQGTRLTVV.